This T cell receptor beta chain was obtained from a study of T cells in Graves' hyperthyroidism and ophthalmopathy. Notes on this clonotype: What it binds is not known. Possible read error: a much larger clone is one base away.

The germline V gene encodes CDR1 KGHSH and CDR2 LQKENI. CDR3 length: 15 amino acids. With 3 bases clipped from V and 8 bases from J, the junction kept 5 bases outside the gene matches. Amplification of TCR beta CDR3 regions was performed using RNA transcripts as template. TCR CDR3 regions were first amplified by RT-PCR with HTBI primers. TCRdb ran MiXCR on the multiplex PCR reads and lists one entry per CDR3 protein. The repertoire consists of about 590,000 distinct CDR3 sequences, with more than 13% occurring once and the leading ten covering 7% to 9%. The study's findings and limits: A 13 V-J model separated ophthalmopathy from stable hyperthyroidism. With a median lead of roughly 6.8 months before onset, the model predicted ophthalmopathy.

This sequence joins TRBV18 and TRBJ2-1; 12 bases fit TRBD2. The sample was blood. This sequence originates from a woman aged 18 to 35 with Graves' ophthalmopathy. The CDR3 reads CASSPTSGRPDEQFF. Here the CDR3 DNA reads TGTGCCAGCTCACCGACTAGCGGGAGACCGGATGAGCAGTTCTTC.